This T cell receptor (beta chain) originates from a study of tumor and adjacent non-tumor tissue in lung cancer (dated by TCRdb to the late 2010s). Looking at the study overall: The cohort included around twelve adenocarcinoma, a couple of squamous cell carcinoma and 1 small cell lung cancer patients. Ages among the approximately 15 patients ranged from about 31 to 85 years, there were around ten men and 5 women, and disease was at TNM stage I to III. The study compared bulk TCRbeta repertoires from lung tumor tissue and matched distant non-tumor lung tissue of approximately 15 lung cancer patients. TCRbeta CDR3 sequencing was performed on approximately 30 paired specimens, with one tumor sample and one normal lung sample collected per patient. Sequencing produced about 120,000,000 productive TCRbeta reads in total, an average of about 4 million reads per sample. Study-level results and caveats: Younger patients had significantly higher TCR diversity, and higher tumor TCR diversity was associated with shorter overall and disease-free survival. Neither the sequencing platform nor unique molecular identifiers are named or mentioned anywhere in the methods. A significantly larger cumulative share of the repertoire was made up by the top 100 clones in normal lung than in tumor tissue. Peripheral blood was not sequenced, so blood TCRbeta repertoires were not examined in the lung cancer patients of the study. Only about 15 patients were in the cohort, and the authors stated that larger samples and more detailed clinical data are needed. TCR diversity (inverse Simpson) was significantly higher in tumor than in normal lung tissue (431.37 vs 166.20, P = 0.0075, Mann-Whitney U test).

To prepare the library, multiplex PCR was applied. The instrument was an Illumina HiSeq 2500. TCRbeta libraries were constructed through three rounds of nested PCR with primers (Table S4) according to protocols modified from ARM-PCR. PCR products of 200-500 bp were gel-excised and purified with the QIAquick gel extraction kit before sequencing. The authors' analysis ran thus. Reads were cleaned using Trimmomatic, were merged into complete CDR3 sequences using FLASH, and were assigned to V(D)J germline segments using MiTCR. Clonal diversity was computed as the inverse Simpson's index with VDJtools. In-frame sequences lacking a premature stop codon were counted as productive reads. TCRdb ran its own pipeline on the public reads, namely fastp trimming at Q25 and MiXCR clone calling, and kept in-frame beta chains. Each entry merges the rows of one CDR3 protein and shows their most common DNA and genes. TCRdb's processing, not the study's, gives the V and J calls here. The sample includes 77,000 or so distinct CDR3 sequences, with under 85% observed a single time. The ten largest clones represent approximately 12% of the sample.

Per the germline V gene (reference sequence), SGHAT is the CDR1 and FQDESV is the CDR2. Counted from cysteine to phenylalanine, this CDR3 has 13 amino acids. The retained sequence is limited to the CDR3, 39 bases, with the frame set at the first base. Bulk unsorted tissue served as the source for RNA extraction, and RNA quality was assessed using a NanoDrop ND-1000 and an Agilent 2100. Donors were newly diagnosed lung cancer patients admitted for thoracic surgery in China between August and November 2014, without prior chemotherapy. Patients who had received previous radiotherapy or chemotherapy, or who had another concurrent cancer, were excluded from the study. Pieces of surgical tissue measuring about 1-2.1 cm3 were kept in RNAlater solution and held at -80 degrees C until needed. With regard to this clonotype: Which antigen it targets is not known. Germline and junction disagree at one end, which may indicate a read error.

The receptor chain draws on TRBV11-1 and TRBJ2-7; no D gene can be assigned with confidence. Sequencing used lung tumor tissue. The sequence was collected from a woman aged 50 to 60 with non-small cell lung cancer. The bases read TGTCCCAGCAGCTTTGGGCAGACCTACGAGGAGTACTTC. It codes for CPSSFGQTYEEYF.